A selection of T cell receptor beta chains follows, all from one sample in a study of cytomegalovirus exposure and HLA in healthy donors. Data came from immunoSEQ multiplex PCR; TCRdb stores just in-frame clones and leaves some out. The top ten clones hold 1.1% to 1.5% of a sample with some 200,000 clones, 83% of them seen once. Sample: PBMCs. The receptor set was obtained from a girl between 10 and 17 years old in good health and CMV-seronegative. CDR3s include the opening cysteine and the closing phenylalanine or tryptophan. The order of the fields is J gene, clone size, V gene, D gene, CDR3 DNA, CDR3 protein. A D gene is named only where the DNA matches it firmly. Clone size is not always given. Where it is, it says once, few, many or a class for expanded clones.

j_call: TRBJ1-1; clone_size: NA; v_call: TRBV10-2; d_call: NA; cdr3_nt: TGCGCCAGCAGCAGGGGGAACACTGAAGCTTTCTTT; cdr3_aa: CASSRGNTEAFF
j_call: TRBJ1-2; clone_size: NA; v_call: TRBV10-3; d_call: TRBD1; cdr3_nt: TGTGCCATCAGTGCGACAGGGGATGGCTACACCTTC; cdr3_aa: CAISATGDGYTF
j_call: TRBJ2-5; clone_size: NA; v_call: TRBV9; d_call: NA; cdr3_nt: TGTGCCAGCAGCGTAGCGGGGGTAAGGAGAGAGACCCAGTACTTC; cdr3_aa: CASSVAGVRRETQYF
j_call: TRBJ1-2; clone_size: once; v_call: TRBV25-1; d_call: TRBD1; cdr3_nt: TGTGCCAGCAGTGAAGCGTGGACAGGTGGCGGCTACACCTTC; cdr3_aa: CASSEAWTGGGYTF
j_call: TRBJ1-2; clone_size: NA; v_call: TRBV5-4; d_call: TRBD1; cdr3_nt: TGTGCCAGCAGCCCCGACAGGGGGATCTATGGCTACACCTTC; cdr3_aa: CASSPDRGIYGYTF
j_call: TRBJ2-6; clone_size: once; v_call: TRBV18; d_call: NA; cdr3_nt: TGTGCCAGCTCATCTACAGGGTTGTGGCTCTCTGGGGCCAACGTCCTGACTTTC; cdr3_aa: CASSSTGLWLSGANVLTF
j_call: TRBJ2-3; clone_size: NA; v_call: TRBV9; d_call: NA; cdr3_nt: TGTGCCAGCAGCCCCACGTCAGGGTTTAACACAGATACGCAGTATTTT; cdr3_aa: CASSPTSGFNTDTQYF
j_call: TRBJ2-3; clone_size: NA; v_call: TRBV10-1; d_call: TRBD2; cdr3_nt: TGCGCCAGCAGCGGGGGACTAGCGGGAGCAGATACGCAGTATTTT; cdr3_aa: CASSGGLAGADTQYF
j_call: TRBJ1-2; clone_size: NA; v_call: TRBV7-2; d_call: TRBD1; cdr3_nt: TGTGCCAGCAGCTCCCCGGACAGGGGAGTCTATGGCTACACCTTC; cdr3_aa: CASSSPDRGVYGYTF
j_call: TRBJ2-3; clone_size: NA; v_call: TRBV5-1; d_call: NA; cdr3_nt: TGCGCCAGCAGCTTCGGGGGGCGAACAGATACGCAGTATTTT; cdr3_aa: CASSFGGRTDTQYF
j_call: TRBJ2-5; clone_size: NA; v_call: TRBV7-9; d_call: TRBD1; cdr3_nt: TGTGCCAGCAGCTCCGGGACAGGGGTTCGGGAGACCCAGTACTTC; cdr3_aa: CASSSGTGVRETQYF
j_call: TRBJ2-7; clone_size: few; v_call: TRBV6-5; d_call: TRBD2; cdr3_nt: TGTGCCAGCAGTTACAGCGGGACTAATAGATACGAGCAGTACTTC; cdr3_aa: CASSYSGTNRYEQYF
j_call: TRBJ1-2; clone_size: NA; v_call: TRBV7-9; d_call: NA; cdr3_nt: TGTGCCAGCAGCTTAGGCGTGAACTATGGCTACACCTTC; cdr3_aa: CASSLGVNYGYTF
j_call: TRBJ1-4; clone_size: few; v_call: TRBV28; d_call: TRBD1; cdr3_nt: TGTGCCAGCAGTTTCGCGGGGACAGATGAAAAACTGTTTTTT; cdr3_aa: CASSFAGTDEKLFF
j_call: TRBJ2-7; clone_size: NA; v_call: TRBV18; d_call: NA; cdr3_nt: TGTGCCAGCTCACTCAACGGCGGGGACTACGAGCAGTACTTC; cdr3_aa: CASSLNGGDYEQYF
j_call: TRBJ2-3; clone_size: NA; v_call: TRBV19; d_call: NA; cdr3_nt: TGTGCCAGTAGTGCCTCCCGGGGTGCAGATACGCAGTATTTT; cdr3_aa: CASSASRGADTQYF
j_call: TRBJ2-5; clone_size: NA; v_call: TRBV7-9; d_call: NA; cdr3_nt: TGTGCCAGCAGCTTTAAGGGGGTAGAGACCCAGTACTTC; cdr3_aa: CASSFKGVETQYF
j_call: TRBJ1-4; clone_size: NA; v_call: TRBV10-3; d_call: NA; cdr3_nt: TGTGCCATCAGTGAGTCGCCGGGACTCAGTGAAAAACTGTTTTTT; cdr3_aa: CAISESPGLSEKLFF
j_call: TRBJ2-3; clone_size: few; v_call: TRBV28; d_call: TRBD2; cdr3_nt: TGTGCCAGCGGCGAGAGCGGGAGGGCATCAGATACGCAGTATTTT; cdr3_aa: CASGESGRASDTQYF
j_call: TRBJ1-4; clone_size: NA; v_call: TRBV5-1; d_call: TRBD1; cdr3_nt: TGCGCCAGCAGTCTCCAGGGGGACAAACTGTTTTTT; cdr3_aa: CASSLQGDKLFF
j_call: TRBJ1-5; clone_size: few; v_call: TRBV7-9; d_call: NA; cdr3_nt: TGTGCCAGCAGCTTAGGACTCCAGCCCCAGCATTTT; cdr3_aa: CASSLGLQPQHF
j_call: TRBJ1-5; clone_size: NA; v_call: TRBV19; d_call: NA; cdr3_nt: TGTGCCAGTAGCCGACAGCGCAATCAGCCCCAGCATTTT; cdr3_aa: CASSRQRNQPQHF
j_call: TRBJ2-7; clone_size: once; v_call: TRBV5-6; d_call: NA; cdr3_nt: TGTGCCAGCAGTTTAGAATTGCGGGAGCAGTACTTC; cdr3_aa: CASSLELREQYF
j_call: TRBJ1-1; clone_size: NA; v_call: TRBV5-6; d_call: NA; cdr3_nt: TGTGCCAGCAGCTTGGGGGCGATGAACACTGAAGCTTTCTTT; cdr3_aa: CASSLGAMNTEAFF
j_call: TRBJ1-1; clone_size: NA; v_call: TRBV6-4; d_call: NA; cdr3_nt: TGTGCCAGCAGTGACCCGGGATTTGGTCCTGAAGCTTTCTTT; cdr3_aa: CASSDPGFGPEAFF
j_call: TRBJ1-5; clone_size: NA; v_call: TRBV5-5; d_call: NA; cdr3_nt: TGTGCCAGCAGCTTGGGGCCGTTCAATCAGCCCCAGCATTTT; cdr3_aa: CASSLGPFNQPQHF
j_call: TRBJ1-1; clone_size: NA; v_call: TRBV7-9; d_call: TRBD1; cdr3_nt: TGTGCCAGCAGCTTGCGGACAGGGGAGGCTTTCTTT; cdr3_aa: CASSLRTGEAFF
j_call: TRBJ2-1; clone_size: NA; v_call: TRBV25-1; d_call: NA; cdr3_nt: TGTGCCAGCAGTTCTTCCGGGTCCAACAATGAGCAGTTCTTC; cdr3_aa: CASSSSGSNNEQFF
j_call: TRBJ2-7; clone_size: NA; v_call: TRBV28; d_call: NA; cdr3_nt: TGTGCCAGCAGTTTCTCGGTTACCCCCTACGAGCAGTACTTC; cdr3_aa: CASSFSVTPYEQYF
j_call: TRBJ2-1; clone_size: NA; v_call: TRBV7-2; d_call: TRBD1; cdr3_nt: TGTGCCAGCAGTCGACAGGGCCGCAATGAGCAGTTCTTC; cdr3_aa: CASSRQGRNEQFF
j_call: TRBJ1-2; clone_size: NA; v_call: TRBV7-2; d_call: NA; cdr3_nt: TGTGCCAGCAGCTCGATCCCCTTTGACGTGAGCGCCTATGGCTACACCTTC; cdr3_aa: CASSSIPFDVSAYGYTF
j_call: TRBJ1-4; clone_size: few; v_call: TRBV27; d_call: NA; cdr3_nt: TGTGCCAGCAGTTTAAGGGGGGGGCAGGGGGAAAAACTGTTTTTT; cdr3_aa: CASSLRGGQGEKLFF